Listed below are T cell receptor beta chains from one sample, sequenced in a study of monozygotic twins with inflammatory bowel disease. TCRdb re-called the 5' RACE reads and gives one entry per CDR3 protein, without DNA. The specimen's table records about 420,000 distinct CDR3 sequences. Sequencing was carried out using blood. The receptors derive from a human donor with ulcerative colitis or Crohn's disease, or a healthy co-twin of an affected twin (not recorded which). Each CDR3 is given with its conserved first and last residue.

v_gene,j_gene,CDR3aa
TRBV19,TRBJ1-1,CASSMGGITEAFF
TRBV5-5,TRBJ1-1,CASSLRDDGLEAFF
TRBV5-5,TRBJ2-7,CASSKTVSDRVLPYEQYF
TRBV2,TRBJ2-2,CASSPRGGGAGGELFF
TRBV7-9,TRBJ2-1,CASSLETSHEQFF
TRBV5-6,TRBJ1-3,CASKPGFSGNTIYF
TRBV20-1,TRBJ2-3,CSAFGGTDTQYF
TRBV5-6,TRBJ2-1,CASRSSGDNEQFF
TRBV7-3,TRBJ2-1,CASSLNPGYEQFF
TRBV7-2,TRBJ2-1,CASSLAGGLDEQFF
TRBV7-9,TRBJ1-1,CASSLIRTGTEAFF
TRBV7-2,TRBJ2-7,CASSLASGAYEQYF
TRBV6-2/TRBV6-3,TRBJ1-5,CASSRNSNQPQHF